The T cell receptor (beta chain) described here comes from a study of blood T cell repertoires in COVID-19 (dated by TCRdb to the early 2020s). General notes on the study: The collaborator samples originated in the United States, Italy and Spain and spanned the acute and convalescent phases of COVID-19. The material from the prospective study consisted of cDNA or gDNA derived from T cells, B-cell-depleted T cells, or PBMCs. Deeply sampled blood TCRbeta repertoires from subjects exposed to, actively infected with, or recovered from COVID-19 were included in the dataset. The repertoires were made available in a free public database intended to serve as a resource for research on the immune response to SARS-CoV-2. Samples came from the ongoing ImmuneRACE study (first 160 participants) plus 1,254 subjects from 6 global collaborators. The sample metadata nearly always contained a de-identified subject ID, COVID-19 status, age in years and sex. Where available, HLA class I and class II types were obtained from metadata supplied by the sample provider rather than from assay-based typing.

At one collaborating source in Seattle, patients were enrolled during active infection and were followed longitudinally through the course of disease. Each collaborating institution followed its own protocols to collect whole blood in K2EDTA tubes. Collaborator samples were shipped for TCRbeta analysis as frozen whole blood, isolated PBMCs, or DNA extracted from either sample type. Only one count was recorded for this clone. This clone's antigen is unknown. One base away there is no much larger clone; base qualities are not given. The CDR3 measures 14 amino acids from cysteine to phenylalanine. Of the read, only the CDR3 DNA is kept; its 42 bases are in frame from base 1. CDR1 MDHEN and CDR2 SYDVKM are derived from the germline V gene. The V end loses 7 bases and the J end loses 0 bases, and a stretch of 10 bases separates them. The full study reports these points: How much clinical and demographic metadata was included differed by source and by participant, and the metadata was provided uncurated.

TCRbeta CDR3 regions were amplified from genomic DNA using the immunoSEQ Assay, a bias-controlled multiplex PCR. The authors' analysis ran thus. The number of nucleated cells in each sample was estimated from the amplification of reference gene primers within the assay. To quantify the absolute abundance of each unique TCRbeta CDR3 rearrangement, sequence reads were collapsed and filtered. Productive Simpson clonality was computed per sample as the square root of Simpson's diversity index over productive rearrangements. The table comes from immuneACCESS by way of TCRdb, which keeps in-frame sequences with V and J called. Part of the clones is missing from these tables; in studies checked, under half for an unresolved V gene and the rest for unknown reasons. V and J calls and clone size follow that table, whereas D and trimming were derived from the DNA. The sample yields about 260,000 clones; more than 90% were counted once. The biggest ten clones account for 2.6% of the sample.

Sequences were obtained from peripheral blood. The sequence joins TRBV28 to TRBJ1-5; tentative D gene TRBD1, with 5 bases matching. The receptor was isolated from a person under 35 with COVID-19, enrolled during active disease. The bases read TGTGCCAGCATCGGGGGGTATAGCAATCAGCCCCAGCATTTT. The translation is CASIGGYSNQPQHF.